This T cell receptor (beta chain) emerged from a study of molecular identifiers for immune sequencing clone quantification. Study in general: For replicates, RNA isolated from roughly 21,000 or 96,000 naive CD8 cells was divided into five portions, of which four were sequenced.

This clonotype was detected once. Bulk TCR libraries were made with methods that had been previously described and with listed TCR primers. One entry per CDR3 protein results from TCRdb running MiXCR on the PCR reads. The data contain about 500,000 distinct CDR3 sequences, roughly 26% of them singletons. Naive CD8 libraries were made from roughly 20,000 to 1,000,000 sorted cells, and they used 10%, 30% or 50% RNA. Germline-derived CDR1 and CDR2 are DFQATT and SNEGSKA (reference sequence). The CDR3 extends over 11 amino acids. V gave up 4 bases and J gave up 3 bases, with 7 bases separating them. The sequence came from a human donor in good health. Some libraries in this study had Jurkat cell RNA spiked in. The chain recombines TRBV20-1 with TRBJ2-7; D unresolved. Sequencing used naive CD8+ T cells from blood, with Jurkat cell RNA spiked in. Subset specified: FACS-sorted CD8+CD4-CCR7+CD45RA+ naive T cells. Here the CDR3 DNA reads TGCAGTGCTATTCCAGTCTACGAGCAGTACTTC. Translated, it gives CSAIPVYEQYF.